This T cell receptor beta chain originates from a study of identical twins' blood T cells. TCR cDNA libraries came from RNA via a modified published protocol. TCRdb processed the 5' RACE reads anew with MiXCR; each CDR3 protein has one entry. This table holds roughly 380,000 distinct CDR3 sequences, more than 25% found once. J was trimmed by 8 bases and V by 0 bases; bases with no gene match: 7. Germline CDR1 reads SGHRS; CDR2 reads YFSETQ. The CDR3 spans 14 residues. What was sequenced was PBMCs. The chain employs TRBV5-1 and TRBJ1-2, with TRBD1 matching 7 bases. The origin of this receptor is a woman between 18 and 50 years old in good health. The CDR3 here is CASSLVRQGAGYTF. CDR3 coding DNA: TGCGCCAGCAGCTTGGTCCGACAGGGTGCGGGCTACACCTTC.